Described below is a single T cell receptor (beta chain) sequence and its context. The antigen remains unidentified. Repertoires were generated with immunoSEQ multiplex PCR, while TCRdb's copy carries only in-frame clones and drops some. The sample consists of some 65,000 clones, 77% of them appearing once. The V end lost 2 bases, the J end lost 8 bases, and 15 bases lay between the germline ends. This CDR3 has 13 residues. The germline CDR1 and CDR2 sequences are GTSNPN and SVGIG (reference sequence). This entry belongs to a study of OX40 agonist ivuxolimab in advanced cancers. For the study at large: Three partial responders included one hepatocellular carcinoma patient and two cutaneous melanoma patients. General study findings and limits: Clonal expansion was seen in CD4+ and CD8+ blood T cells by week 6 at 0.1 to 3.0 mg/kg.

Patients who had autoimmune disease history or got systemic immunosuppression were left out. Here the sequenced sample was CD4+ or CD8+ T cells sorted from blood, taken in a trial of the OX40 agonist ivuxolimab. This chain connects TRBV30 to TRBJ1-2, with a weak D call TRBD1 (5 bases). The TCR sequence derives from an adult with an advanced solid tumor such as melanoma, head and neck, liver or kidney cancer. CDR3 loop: CAWSMMRGGGYTF. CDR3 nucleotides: TGTGCCTGGAGTATGATGAGGGGAGGGGGCTACACCTTC.